The 13 T cell receptor beta chains listed next were all sequenced from one sample in a study of sequential checkpoint blockade in melanoma. Method: immunoSEQ multiplex PCR; TCRdb's copy keeps in-frame clones and lacks some. The table lists over 25,000 clones, under 90% of them singletons. The treatment was: randomized to nivolumab then ipilimumab (arm A) or the reverse (arm B). Sequencing was performed on CD8+ T cells sorted from blood (inferred from file names), taken from a patient given nivolumab and ipilimumab in sequence. The source of these receptors is a human donor with melanoma.

The chain has TRBV28 and TRBJ2-5, with 7 bases matching TRBD2. The germline V gene has CDR1 MDHEN and CDR2 SYDVKM. V was clipped by 7 bases and J by 4 bases; unmatched bases: 15. This CDR3 has 16 residues. This chain's CDR3 is CASIPNPKLATETQYF. The CDR3 coding sequence is TGTGCCAGCATTCCGAATCCCAAACTAGCGACAGAGACCCAGTACTTC.

The J gene is TRBJ1-1, the V gene TRBV28; 9 nucleotides match TRBD1. Germline CDR1 reads MDHEN; CDR2 reads SYDVKM. V dropped 6 bases and J dropped 4; count of bases not matched to a gene: 12. The CDR3 spans 16 residues. The CDR3 is CASRASTGTGSTEAFF. CDR3 nucleotides: TGTGCCAGCAGGGCCTCCACCGGGACAGGGAGCACTGAAGCTTTCTTT.

The chain joins TRBV19 to TRBJ2-1; D uncertain. This CDR3 region has 16 residues. Per germline, CDR1 LNHDA and CDR2 SQIVND (reference sequence). V was pared by 4 bases and J by 3 bases, with 16 bases between. The CDR3 loop reads CASSSNRREVYNEQFF. The CDR3 DNA is TGTGCCAGTAGTAGTAATCGCCGAGAGGTCTACAATGAGCAGTTCTTC. Filled out from reference TRBV19 and TRBJ2-1, the complete variable domain reads DGGITQSPKYLFRKEGQNVTLSCEQNLNHDAMYWYRQDPGQGLRLIYYSQIVNDFQKGDIAEGYSVSREKKESFPLTVTSAQKNPTAFYLCASSSNRREVYNEQFFGPGTRLTVL.

V usage is TRBV15 and J usage is TRBJ2-5; TRBD2 might be the D (7 bases). Germline-derived CDR1 and CDR2 are LNHNV and YYDKDF (reference sequence). V gave up 5 bases and J gave up 5 bases, with 24 bases separating them. This CDR3 has 17 residues. Written as DNA, the CDR3 is TGTGCCACCAGCCCTCAGCAGGGGTGGGGGGGCGTTGAGACCCAGTACTTC. Translating it yields CATSPQQGWGGVETQYF.

V usage is TRBV10-3 and J usage is TRBJ2-2; D possibly corresponds to TRBD2 (5 bases). The V and J ends lost 3 bases and 2 bases respectively, with 13 bases between them. CDR3 length: 16 residues. Germline V gene sequence: CDR1 ENHRY, CDR2 SYGVKD. This CDR3 reads CAISDRNRGNTGELFF. The CDR3 nucleotides read TGTGCCATCAGTGATCGCAATCGGGGTAACACCGGGGAGCTGTTTTTT.

The genes are TRBV30 and TRBJ2-3; 8 nucleotides match TRBD1. CDR3 length equals 15 residues. The V segment lost 2 bases and the J segment 6 bases; nucleotides outside the gene matches: 10. Germline CDR1 GTSNPN, CDR2 SVGIG (reference sequence). The CDR3 reads CAWSNLRQGRDTQYF. The DNA of the CDR3 is TGTGCCTGGAGTAATCTAAGACAGGGGAGGGATACGCAGTATTTT. The whole variable domain, filled in from reference TRBV30 and TRBJ2-3, reads SQTIHQWPATLVQPVGSPLSLECTVEGTSNPNLYWYRQAAGRGLQLLFYSVGIGQISSEVPQNLSASRPQDRQFILSSKKLLLSDSGFYLCAWSNLRQGRDTQYFGPGTRLTVL.

The chain couples TRBV7-9 to TRBJ2-5; D might be TRBD1 (6 bases). Trimming removed 5 bases from V and 4 bases from J, with 23 bases in between. The CDR3 loop spans 17 amino acids. Per germline, CDR1 SEHNR and CDR2 FQNEAQ (reference sequence). CDR3 amino acids: CASSPARGGEGGETQYF. The CDR3 DNA is TGTGCCAGCAGCCCCGCAAGAGGCGGCGAAGGGGGAGAGACCCAGTACTTC.

V usage is TRBV6-5 and J usage is TRBJ2-7; tentative D call: TRBD1 (5 bases). The germline gives CDR1 MNHEY, CDR2 SVGAGI. With 2 bases removed from V and 4 bases from J, the gap between germline ends came to 12 bases. CDR3 length: 14 residues. Here the CDR3 reads CASSYGTGGYEQYF. As DNA, the CDR3 is TGTGCCAGCAGTTACGGCACAGGTGGGTACGAGCAGTACTTC.

This chain joins TRBV10-2 and TRBJ1-1; D might be TRBD1 (5 bases). Germline assignment: CDR1 WSHSY and CDR2 SAAADI. The CDR3 spans 14 residues. V was trimmed by 6 bases and J by 4 bases, leaving 15 bases between them. Here the CDR3 reads CASRDLREGTEAFF. Here the CDR3 DNA reads TGCGCCAGCAGAGACCTCAGGGAAGGCACTGAAGCTTTCTTT.

The chain recombines TRBV9 with TRBJ1-2; D call uncertain. This CDR3 is built from 14 residues. From germline, CDR1 is SGDLS and CDR2 YYNGEE. Between the trimmed V and J ends, which lost 3 bases and 3 bases, there was a span of 12 bases. CDR3 DNA: TGTGCCAGCAGCGCCTCGAGCGAATACTATGGCTACACCTTC. As protein: CASSASSEYYGYTF.

This sequence joins TRBV9 and TRBJ1-1, with D perhaps TRBD1 (6 bases). The CDR3 extends over 17 amino acids. CDR1 and CDR2 from the germline V gene are SGDLS and YYNGEE. Trimming removed 0 bases from V and 1 base from J, with 16 bases in between. The CDR3 reads CASSVGGGAGRNTEAFF. The DNA for the CDR3 is TGTGCCAGCAGCGTAGGAGGGGGGGCTGGCAGGAACACTGAAGCTTTCTTT.

The chain has TRBV5-8 and TRBJ2-5; a weak D match, TRBD1 (5 bases). V was pared by 0 bases and J by 7 bases, with 7 bases between. Germline CDR1 reads SGHTS; CDR2 reads YDEGEE. The CDR3 length is 12 residues. In nucleotides, the CDR3 is TGTGCCAGCAGCTTGGTCCAGGGGACCCAGTACTTC. It is translated as CASSLVQGTQYF. The whole variable domain, remainder taken from reference TRBV5-8 and TRBJ2-5, is EAGVTQSPTHLIKTRGQQATLRCSPISGHTSVYWYQQALGLGLQFLLWYDEGEERNRGNFPPRFSGRQFPNYSSELNVNALELEDSALYLCASSLVQGTQYFGPGTRLLVL.

The V call is TRBV9, the J call TRBJ1-5; no reliable D call. V lost 0 bases, J lost 4 bases, and 5 bases lay in between. CDR1 and CDR2 (germline): SGDLS, YYNGEE. The length of the CDR3 is 13 residues. This CDR3 is CASSVGANQPQHF. The CDR3 region has the DNA TGTGCCAGCAGCGTAGGGGCTAATCAGCCCCAGCATTTT.